These 30 T cell receptor beta chains were all obtained from the same sample, sequenced in a study of blood T cell repertoires in COVID-19. Assay used: immunoSEQ multiplex PCR; TCRdb lists only in-frame clones, some missing. Of 100,000 or so clones listed, 87% are singletons. The sequencing sample was made of peripheral blood. Source of these receptors: a man aged 50-59 years with active COVID-19.

The rearrangement joins TRBV7-3 to TRBJ1-1; possibly TRBD1 for D (6 bases). V was shortened by 5 bases and J by 2 bases, with 12 bases between the two germline ends. Germline CDR1 is SGHTA and CDR2 is FQGTGA. The CDR3 totals 14 residues. The CDR3 sequence: CASSPQGPNTEAFF. The CDR3 nucleotides are TGTGCCAGCAGCCCTCAGGGGCCAAACACTGAAGCTTTCTTT. Using reference TRBV7-3 and TRBJ1-1 for the parts outside the CDR3, the full variable domain is GAGVSQTPSNKVTEKGKYVELRCDPISGHTALYWYRQSLGQGPEFLIYFQGTGAADDSGLPNDRFFAVRPEGSVSTLKIQRTERGDSAVYLCASSPQGPNTEAFFGQGTRLTVV.

The chain has TRBV30 and TRBJ1-2; D not certain. Germline CDR1 and CDR2: GTSNPN and SVGIG (reference sequence). The CDR3 sequence is 16 residues long. Trimming cost V 2 bases and J 5 bases, with 21 bases left between them. In DNA form, the CDR3 reads TGTGCCTGGAGTCAGGATAAGAAACAGAACCGATATGGCTACACCTTC. Translating it yields CAWSQDKKQNRYGYTF.

The chain joins TRBV9 to TRBJ2-1; TRBD2 aligns across 9 bases. Trimming cost V 6 bases and J 6 bases; bases outside gene matches: 10. CDR3 size: 15 residues. CDR1 SGDLS and CDR2 YYNGEE come from the germline V gene. The CDR3 loop is CASKVASGGSNEQFF. Written as DNA, the CDR3 is TGTGCCAGCAAAGTCGCCAGCGGGGGGAGCAATGAGCAGTTCTTC.

The chain recombines TRBV7-2 with TRBJ2-1; no clear D gene. Germline CDR1 SGHTA, CDR2 FQGNSA. The CDR3 spans 14 residues. Trimming shortened V by 3 bases and J by 0 bases, and 6 bases separated the two germline ends. The CDR3 bases are TGTGCCAGCAGCTTGTACAGCTCCTACAATGAGCAGTTCTTC. Encoded protein: CASSLYSSYNEQFF.

The chain uses TRBV6-2 or TRBV6-3 and TRBJ2-2; a weak D match, TRBD2 (7 bases). Deletions cut 2 bases from V and 0 bases from J, with 10 bases between. The CDR3 sequence is 16 residues long. Per germline, CDR1 MNHEY and CDR2 SVGEGT. The CDR3 sequence: CASSYAGAANTGELFF. The DNA of the CDR3 is TGTGCCAGCAGTTACGCGGGGGCGGCGAACACCGGGGAGCTGTTTTTT.

On this clone: The junction differs from germline at one of its ends, possibly a read error. This chain joins TRBV5-6 and TRBJ1-2; TRBD1 is a possible D gene (5 bases). The CDR3 loop spans 14 amino acids. Germline lookup yields CDR1 SGHDT and CDR2 YYEEEE. Here the CDR3 DNA reads TGTGCCAGCAGCTTAACAGGTGAAAACTCTGGCTACACCTTC. Its protein is CASSLTGENSGYTF. Drawing the rest from reference TRBV5-6 and TRBJ1-2, the complete variable domain is DAGVTQSPTHLIKTRGQQVTLRCSPKSGHDTVSWYQQALGQGPQFIFQYYEEEERQRGNFPDRFSGHQFPNYSSELNVNALLLGDSALYLCASSLTGENSGYTFGSGTRLTVV.

This clone was counted between two and nine times. The chain uses TRBV5-6 and TRBJ1-2, with D uncertain. The V end lost 6 bases, the J end lost 5 bases, and 11 bases lay between the germline ends. Germline loops: CDR1 SGHDT, CDR2 YYEEEE. This CDR3 region has 12 residues. The CDR3 protein is CASTSDEYGYTF. CDR3 sequence (DNA): TGTGCCAGCACCTCTGATGAGTATGGCTACACCTTC.

This clone is a singleton in its sample. The chain employs TRBV19 and TRBJ2-1, with 10 bases fitting TRBD1. Germline trimming cut 4 bases from V and 10 bases from J; bases unmatched to any gene: 10. CDR3 length: 15 residues. Looked up from germline, CDR1 is LNHDA and CDR2 is SQIVND (reference sequence). CDR3 bases: TGTGCCAGTAGTACCCGACAGGGGGCTTTTAGGGAGCAGTTCTTC. Translated, it gives CASSTRQGAFREQFF.

The chain carries TRBV5-1 and TRBJ1-2; TRBD1 matches at 7 bases. This CDR3 comprises 15 residues. Unmatched junction bases numbered 7, after V lost 4 bases and J lost 1 base. The germline gives CDR1 SGHRS, CDR2 YFSETQ. The CDR3 nucleotides are TGCGCCAGCAGCCCTACTGGACAGGTTAACTATGGCTACACCTTC. It specifies CASSPTGQVNYGYTF.

The chain recombines TRBV2 with TRBJ1-2; TRBD1 is a possible D gene (5 bases). Germline V gives CDR1 SNHLY, CDR2 FYNNEI. The CDR3 covers 13 residues. Trimming took 6 bases from V and 2 from J, leaving 10 bases between them. The CDR3, as DNA: TGTGCCAGCAGGGCAGGGCTAAACTATGGCTACACCTTC. Amino acids: CASRAGLNYGYTF.

The chain employs TRBV29-1 and TRBJ1-1; D not resolved. Germline CDR1 SQVTM, CDR2 ANQGSEA. Trimming cost V 8 bases and J 1 base, with 8 bases left between them. CDR3 length: 11 residues. The CDR3 bases are TGCAGCCTTCACAGGAACACTGAAGCTTTCTTT. Amino acid sequence: CSLHRNTEAFF.

This clone was observed once. The V gene is TRBV19, the J gene TRBJ1-3; TRBD1 is a possible D gene (6 bases). The CDR3 covers 15 residues. The germline V gene encodes CDR1 LNHDA and CDR2 SQIVND (reference sequence). Trimming stripped 8 bases from V and 0 bases from J, with 14 bases between. For the CDR3, the DNA is TGTGCCAGTTACAGGACAGCGAGCTCTGGAAACACCATATATTTT. This encodes CASYRTASSGNTIYF.

V gene TRBV19 combines with J gene TRBJ2-1, with D maybe TRBD1 (6 bases). Trimming shortened V by 10 bases and J by 4 bases, and 23 bases separated the two germline ends. The CDR3 totals 16 residues. Germline V gives CDR1 LNHDA, CDR2 SQIVND (reference sequence). Here the CDR3 reads CATTPDWTAIYNEQFF. Here the CDR3 DNA reads TGTGCCACAACCCCAGATTGGACAGCAATATACAATGAGCAGTTCTTC. Using reference TRBV19 and TRBJ2-1 for the parts outside the CDR3, the full variable domain is DGGITQSPKYLFRKEGQNVTLSCEQNLNHDAMYWYRQDPGQGLRLIYYSQIVNDFQKGDIAEGYSVSREKKESFPLTVTSAQKNPTAFYLCATTPDWTAIYNEQFFGPGTRLTVL.

The CDR3 loop is CASSPSGGANEQFF. The CDR3 DNA follows: TGTGCCAGCAGCCCTAGCGGGGGGGCGAATGAGCAGTTCTTC. The chain links TRBV6-2 or TRBV6-3 to TRBJ2-1, with 12 bases aligning to TRBD2. V lost 6 bases and J lost 7; bases outside the gene matches: 4. In germline, CDR1 is MNHEY, CDR2 SVGEGT. This CDR3 is built from 14 residues.

V and J are TRBV29-1 and TRBJ2-1, with D hard to call. CDR1 and CDR2 (germline): SQVTM, ANQGSEA. The CDR3 loop spans 11 amino acids. V lost 2 bases and J lost 4, with 3 bases in between. CDR3 region: CSVEPYNEQFF. The CDR3 DNA is TGCAGCGTTGAACCATACAATGAGCAGTTCTTC.

This chain connects TRBV6-5 to TRBJ1-3; D unclear. Germline V CDR1 and CDR2: MNHEY, SVGAGI. V lost 5 bases, J lost 0 bases, and 11 bases lay in between. CDR3 size: 15 residues. CDR3 DNA: TGTGCCAGCAGTCTCAGTCCTTACTCTGGAAACACCATATATTTT. Translation: CASSLSPYSGNTIYF.

This rearrangement joins TRBV5-6 to TRBJ2-3; D not certain. With 3 bases removed from V and 5 bases from J, the gap between germline ends came to 4 bases. Germline CDR1 is SGHDT and CDR2 is YYEEEE. There are 11 residues in the CDR3. CDR3 bases: TGTGCCAGCAGCTCCAGAGATACGCAGTATTTT. It yields the protein CASSSRDTQYF.

V and J are TRBV28 and TRBJ2-7, with TRBD1 matching 9 bases. CDR1 and CDR2 from the germline V gene are MDHEN and SYDVKM. The junction had 10 bases not matched to a gene; V was cut back by 3 bases and J by 7 bases. This CDR3 is 15 amino acids long. In nucleotides, the CDR3 is TGTGCCAGCAGTTTCACAGGGGGCGCGAGCAGTGAGCAGTACTTC. This gives the protein CASSFTGGASSEQYF.

This sequence joins TRBV11-2 and TRBJ2-5, with TRBD2 matching over 9 bases. The ends lost 3 bases at V and 7 bases at J; junction bases unmatched: 3. The germline gives CDR1 SGHAT, CDR2 FQNNGV. This CDR3 has 13 residues. CDR3 amino acids: CASSFRRGGTQYF. CDR3 bases: TGTGCCAGCAGCTTCCGGCGGGGGGGGACCCAGTACTTC.

The genes are TRBV15 and TRBJ1-5; TRBD1 matches 8 bases. Germline loops: CDR1 LNHNV, CDR2 YYDKDF (reference sequence). This CDR3 contains 13 residues. V lost 6 bases and J lost 5; bases outside the gene matches: 3. Here the CDR3 reads CATRAGGDQPQHF. CDR3 nucleotides: TGTGCCACCAGGGCAGGGGGCGATCAGCCCCAGCATTTT.

In this sample, this clone turned up once. The CDR3 DNA reads TGTGCCAGTTCCCCGGGACAGGGAAGGTACAATGAGCAGTTCTTC. Its translation is CASSPGQGRYNEQFF. V and J are TRBV19 and TRBJ2-1, with TRBD1 identical over 9 bases. The CDR3 runs to 15 residues. Germline V gene sequence: CDR1 LNHDA, CDR2 SQIVND (reference sequence). Trimming removed 8 bases from V and 4 bases from J; junction bases left unmatched: 9.

V and J are TRBV4-2 and TRBJ2-2, with D possibly TRBD2 on 6 matching bases. Germline values: CDR1 LGHNA, CDR2 YNFKEQ. The CDR3 length is 16 residues. V gave up 0 bases and J gave up 4 bases, with 12 bases separating them. CDR3 protein: CASSQEYAGSTGELFF. The DNA for the CDR3 is TGTGCCAGCAGCCAAGAATATGCGGGGAGCACCGGGGAGCTGTTTTTT.

J is TRBJ2-1 and V is TRBV3-1 (or the pseudogene TRBV3-2); the match to TRBD1 covers 9 bases. Trimming cost V 2 bases and J 8 bases; bases outside gene matches: 1. CDR3 size: 13 residues. Per germline, CDR1 LGHDT and CDR2 YNNKEL (reference sequence). CDR3 sequence reads: CASSQTGGDEQFF. As DNA, the CDR3 is TGTGCCAGCAGCCAAACAGGGGGCGATGAGCAGTTCTTC.

The chain joins TRBV4-3 to TRBJ1-1; TRBD1 matches 9 bases. V shed 4 bases, J shed 4 bases, and the junction held 7 bases outside the gene matches. Germline V gives CDR1 LGHNA, CDR2 YSLEER. The CDR3 has 15 amino acids. The CDR3 DNA reads TGCGCCAGCAGCCCGGGACAGGGAGGGAGCACTGAAGCTTTCTTT. Protein: CASSPGQGGSTEAFF.

The V call is TRBV12-3 or TRBV12-4, the J call TRBJ1-1, with D possibly being TRBD1 (6 bases). CDR3 size: 13 residues. V lost 5 bases to trimming and J lost 6 bases, with 13 bases between them. The CDR3 nucleotides read TGTGCCAGCAGTCTACAGGGAGGGGCTGAAGCTTTCTTT. It yields the protein CASSLQGGAEAFF.

This chain uses TRBV3-1 (or the pseudogene TRBV3-2) with TRBJ1-3, with D possibly TRBD1 on 5 matching bases. Germline V gene lookup returns CDR1 LGHDT and CDR2 YNNKEL (reference sequence). This CDR3 contains 15 residues. Trimming took off 6 bases at V and 2 bases at J, with 14 bases between the two ends. The CDR3 protein is CASRNGAVTGNTIYF. Written as DNA, the CDR3 is TGTGCCAGCAGGAATGGGGCAGTTACTGGAAACACCATATATTTT.

A remark on this clone: One junction end disagrees with the germline gene, perhaps due to a read error. The chain joins TRBV6-5 to TRBJ2-7; 7 bases are a match to TRBD2. This CDR3 region has 11 residues. The germline CDR1 and CDR2 sequences are MNHEY and SVGAGI. The CDR3 sequence is CASSFQTSWFF. The CDR3 DNA sequence: TGTGCCAGCAGTTTCCAGACTAGCTGGTTTTTC.

V usage is TRBV30 and J usage is TRBJ1-5, with TRBD1 matching 12 bases. CDR1 and CDR2 from the germline V gene are GTSNPN and SVGIG (reference sequence). The CDR3 has 14 amino acids. With 2 bases clipped from V and 6 bases from J, the junction kept 2 bases outside the gene matches. The chain's CDR3 is CAWSLGQGAQPQHF. CDR3 bases: TGTGCCTGGAGTCTGGGACAGGGGGCTCAGCCCCAGCATTTT.

The V call is TRBV3-1 (or the pseudogene TRBV3-2), the J call TRBJ1-1; tentative D call: TRBD1 (5 bases). The CDR3 has 13 residues. V lost 2 bases and J lost 10, with 14 bases in between. Looked up from germline, CDR1 is LGHDT and CDR2 is YNNKEL (reference sequence). The CDR3 bases are TGTGCCAGCAGCCAACCAGGTATCGGGGGAGCTTTCTTT. It specifies CASSQPGIGGAFF.

The chain couples TRBV5-1 to TRBJ2-3; tentatively, D is TRBD2 (5 bases). The length of the CDR3 is 14 residues. Germline V gives CDR1 SGHRS, CDR2 YFSETQ. Trimming pared 0 bases from V and 8 bases from J, leaving 13 bases between. The chain's CDR3 is CASSLGEFSGTQYF. In nucleotides, the CDR3 is TGCGCCAGCAGCTTGGGGGAGTTTTCCGGTACGCAGTATTTT.